This T cell receptor beta chain was documented in a study of T-cell reconstitution after alpha-beta-depleted transplantation in children. Notes on the study in general: Diversity of TCRbeta at day 60 was high in some patients, arising from surviving recipient T cells and thymic progenitors.

The CDR3 spans 18 residues. V lost 1 base and J lost 2, with 15 bases in between. Germline values: CDR1 MDHEN, CDR2 SYDVKM. A note on this clonotype: Its matching antigen is unknown.

Construction of the TCRbeta library involved unique molecular identifiers. TCRdb called the PCR reads again in MiXCR, with one record for every CDR3 protein. This table has some 300,000 distinct CDR3 sequences, roughly a tenth appearing once. The starting material was PBMCs, obtained before TCRalphabeta/CD19-depleted stem cell transplant. This receptor was taken from a boy in the first two years of life with acute myeloid leukemia, due to receive a stem cell transplant. The gene calls are TRBV28 and TRBJ1-6; perhaps TRBD1 as D (5 bases). The CDR3 spells CASSLYPGRGPYNSPLHF. The CDR3 DNA sequence: TGTGCCAGCAGTTTATACCCGGGACGGGGACCCTATAATTCACCCCTCCACTTT.